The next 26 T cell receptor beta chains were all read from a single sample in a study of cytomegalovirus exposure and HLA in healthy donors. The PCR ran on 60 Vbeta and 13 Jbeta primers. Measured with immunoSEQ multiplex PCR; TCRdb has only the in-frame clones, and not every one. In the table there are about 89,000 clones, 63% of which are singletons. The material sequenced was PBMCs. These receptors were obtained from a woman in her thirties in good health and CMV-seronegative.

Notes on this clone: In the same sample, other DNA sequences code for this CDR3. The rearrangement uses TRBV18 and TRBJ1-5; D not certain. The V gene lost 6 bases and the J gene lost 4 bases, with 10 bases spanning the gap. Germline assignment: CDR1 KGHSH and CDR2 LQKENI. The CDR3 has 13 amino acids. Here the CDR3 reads CASSLEENQPQHF. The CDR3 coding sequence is TGTGCCAGCTCCTTAGAAGAGAATCAGCCCCAGCATTTT.

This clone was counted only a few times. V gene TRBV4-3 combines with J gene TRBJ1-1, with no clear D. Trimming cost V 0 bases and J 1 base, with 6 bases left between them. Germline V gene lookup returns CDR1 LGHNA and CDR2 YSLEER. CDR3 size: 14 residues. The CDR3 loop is CASSQEGGNTEAFF. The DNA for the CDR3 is TGCGCCAGCAGCCAAGAAGGCGGGAACACTGAAGCTTTCTTT.

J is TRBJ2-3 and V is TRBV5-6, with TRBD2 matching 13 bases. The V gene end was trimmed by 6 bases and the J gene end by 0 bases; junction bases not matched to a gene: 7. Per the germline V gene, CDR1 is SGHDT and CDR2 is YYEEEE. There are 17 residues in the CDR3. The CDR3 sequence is CASTRGLAGTSTDTQYF. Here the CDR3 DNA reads TGTGCCAGCACGAGGGGACTAGCGGGGACCAGCACAGATACGCAGTATTTT. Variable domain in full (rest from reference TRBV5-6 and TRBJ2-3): DAGVTQSPTHLIKTRGQQVTLRCSPKSGHDTVSWYQQALGQGPQFIFQYYEEEERQRGNFPDRFSGHQFPNYSSELNVNALLLGDSALYLCASTRGLAGTSTDTQYFGPGTRLTVL.

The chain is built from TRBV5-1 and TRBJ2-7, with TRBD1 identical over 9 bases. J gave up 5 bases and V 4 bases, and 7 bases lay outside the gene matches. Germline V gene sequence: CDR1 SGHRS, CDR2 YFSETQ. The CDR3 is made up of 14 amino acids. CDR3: CASSIQGAVNEQYF. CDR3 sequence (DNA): TGCGCCAGCAGCATACAGGGGGCGGTAAACGAGCAGTACTTC.

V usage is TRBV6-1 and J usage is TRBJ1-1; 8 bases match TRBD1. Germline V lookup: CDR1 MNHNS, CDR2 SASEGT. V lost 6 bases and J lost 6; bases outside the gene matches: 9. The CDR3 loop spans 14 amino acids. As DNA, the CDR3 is TGTGCCAGCAGGAACACAGGGGGGGTCGCTGAAGCTTTCTTT. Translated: CASRNTGGVAEAFF.

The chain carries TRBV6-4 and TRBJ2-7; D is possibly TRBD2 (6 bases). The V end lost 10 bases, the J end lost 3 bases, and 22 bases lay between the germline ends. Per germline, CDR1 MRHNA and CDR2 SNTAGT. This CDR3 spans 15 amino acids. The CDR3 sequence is CATSPSGGRHYEQYF. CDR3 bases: TGTGCCACCAGCCCTTCCGGGGGTCGTCACTACGAGCAGTACTTC.

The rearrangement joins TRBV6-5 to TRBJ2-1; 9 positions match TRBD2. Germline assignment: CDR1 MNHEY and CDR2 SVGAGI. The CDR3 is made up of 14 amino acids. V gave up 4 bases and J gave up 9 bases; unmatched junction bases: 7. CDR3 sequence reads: CASSSLAGPGEQFF. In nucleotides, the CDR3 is TGTGCCAGCAGTTCCCTAGCGGGACCGGGTGAGCAGTTCTTC.

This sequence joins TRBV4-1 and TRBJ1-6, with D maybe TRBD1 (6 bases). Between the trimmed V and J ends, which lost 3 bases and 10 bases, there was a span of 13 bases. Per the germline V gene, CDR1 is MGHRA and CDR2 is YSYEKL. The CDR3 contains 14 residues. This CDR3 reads CASSHTGIGSPLHF. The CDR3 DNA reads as TGCGCCAGCAGCCACACAGGGATTGGGTCACCCCTCCACTTT.

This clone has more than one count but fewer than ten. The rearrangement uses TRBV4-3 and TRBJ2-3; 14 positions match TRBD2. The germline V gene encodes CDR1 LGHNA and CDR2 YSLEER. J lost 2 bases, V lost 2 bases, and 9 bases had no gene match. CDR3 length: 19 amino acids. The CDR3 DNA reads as TGCGCCAGCAGCCAATTCCAAGGACTAGCGGGAGGAGTCACAGATACGCAGTATTTT. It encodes CASSQFQGLAGGVTDTQYF.

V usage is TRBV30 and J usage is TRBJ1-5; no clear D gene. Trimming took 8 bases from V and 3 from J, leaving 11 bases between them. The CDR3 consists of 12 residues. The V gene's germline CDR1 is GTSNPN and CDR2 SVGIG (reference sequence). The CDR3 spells CAHGRSNQPQHF. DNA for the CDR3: TGTGCCCACGGCAGGTCCAATCAGCCCCAGCATTTT.

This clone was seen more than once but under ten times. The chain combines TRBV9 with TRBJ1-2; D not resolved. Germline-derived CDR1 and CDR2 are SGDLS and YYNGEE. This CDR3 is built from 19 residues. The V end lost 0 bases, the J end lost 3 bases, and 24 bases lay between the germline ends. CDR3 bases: TGTGCCAGCAGCGTAGATAAGGGAGCCTTACCCTTCCAGGACTATGGCTACACCTTC. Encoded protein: CASSVDKGALPFQDYGYTF.

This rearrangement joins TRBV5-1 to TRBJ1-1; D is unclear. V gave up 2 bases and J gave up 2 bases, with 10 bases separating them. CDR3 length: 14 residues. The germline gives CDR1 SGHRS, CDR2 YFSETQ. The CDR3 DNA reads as TGCGCCAGCAGCTTCTCCACATTTAACACTGAAGCTTTCTTT. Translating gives CASSFSTFNTEAFF.

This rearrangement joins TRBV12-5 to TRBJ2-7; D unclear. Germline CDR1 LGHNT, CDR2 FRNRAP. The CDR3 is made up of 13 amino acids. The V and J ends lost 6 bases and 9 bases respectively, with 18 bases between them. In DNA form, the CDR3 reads TGTGCTAGTGGCGACTCACCCGGGTTCGGGCAGTACTTC. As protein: CASGDSPGFGQYF. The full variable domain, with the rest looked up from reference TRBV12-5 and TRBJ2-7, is DARVTQTPRHKVTEMGQEVTMRCQPILGHNTVFWYRQTMMQGLELLAYFRNRAPLDDSGMPKDRFSAEMPDATLATLKIQPSEPRDSAVYFCASGDSPGFGQYFGPGTRLTVT.

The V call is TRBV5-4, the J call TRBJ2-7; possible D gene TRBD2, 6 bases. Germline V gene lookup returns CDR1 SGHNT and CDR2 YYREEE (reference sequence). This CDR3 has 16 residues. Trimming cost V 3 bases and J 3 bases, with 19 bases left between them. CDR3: CASSSGGSSAFYEQYF. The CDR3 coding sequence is TGTGCCAGCAGCTCCGGCGGGTCTAGCGCCTTCTACGAGCAGTACTTC.

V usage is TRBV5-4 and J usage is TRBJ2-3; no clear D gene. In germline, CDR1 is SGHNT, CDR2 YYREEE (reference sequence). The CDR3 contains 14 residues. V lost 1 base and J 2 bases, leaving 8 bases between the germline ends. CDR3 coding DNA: TGTGCCAGCAGCTTGCGGAGTCCCACAGATACGCAGTATTTT. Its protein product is CASSLRSPTDTQYF.

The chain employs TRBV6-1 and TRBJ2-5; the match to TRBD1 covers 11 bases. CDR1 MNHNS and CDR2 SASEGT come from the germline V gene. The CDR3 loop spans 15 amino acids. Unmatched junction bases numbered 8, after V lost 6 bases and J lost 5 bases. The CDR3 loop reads CASSPGQGVLETQYF. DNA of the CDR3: TGTGCCAGCAGCCCGGGACAGGGGGTTTTGGAGACCCAGTACTTC.

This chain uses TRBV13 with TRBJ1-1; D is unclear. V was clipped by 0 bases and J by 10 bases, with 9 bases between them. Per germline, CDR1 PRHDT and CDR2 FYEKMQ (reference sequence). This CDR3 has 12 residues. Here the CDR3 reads CASSLGLAPAFF. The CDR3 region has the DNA TGTGCCAGCAGCTTAGGGTTGGCTCCAGCTTTCTTT.

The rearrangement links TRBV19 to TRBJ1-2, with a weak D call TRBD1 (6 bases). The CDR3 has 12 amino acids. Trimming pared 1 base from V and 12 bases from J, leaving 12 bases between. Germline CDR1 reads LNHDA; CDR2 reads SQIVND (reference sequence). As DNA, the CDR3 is TGTGCCAGTAGTATAGCTACAGGGACCCACACCTTC. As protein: CASSIATGTHTF.

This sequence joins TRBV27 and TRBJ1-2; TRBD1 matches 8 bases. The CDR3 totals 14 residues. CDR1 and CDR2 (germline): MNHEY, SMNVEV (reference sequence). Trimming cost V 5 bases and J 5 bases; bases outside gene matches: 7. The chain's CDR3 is CASSPTGGTYGYTF. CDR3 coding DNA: TGTGCCAGCAGTCCCACAGGGGGAACTTATGGCTACACCTTC.

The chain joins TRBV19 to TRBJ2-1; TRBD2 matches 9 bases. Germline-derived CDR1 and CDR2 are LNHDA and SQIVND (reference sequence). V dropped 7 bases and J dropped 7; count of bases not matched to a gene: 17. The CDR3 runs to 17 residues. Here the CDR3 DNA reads TGTGCCAGTACCATGGGGGCTAGCGGGGTGGGGAGAAATGAGCAGTTCTTC. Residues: CASTMGASGVGRNEQFF.

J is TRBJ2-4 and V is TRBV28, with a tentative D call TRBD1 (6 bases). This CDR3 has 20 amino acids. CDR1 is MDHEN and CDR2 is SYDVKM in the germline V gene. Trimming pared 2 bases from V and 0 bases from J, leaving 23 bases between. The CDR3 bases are TGTGCCAGCAGTTTAGATGATTGGACAGAGAGGGGTTTAGCCAAAAACATTCAGTACTTC. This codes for CASSLDDWTERGLAKNIQYF. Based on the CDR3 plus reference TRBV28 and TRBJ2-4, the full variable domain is DVKVTQSSRYLVKRTGEKVFLECVQDMDHENMFWYRQDPGLGLRLIYFSYDVKMKEKGDIPEGYSVSREKKERFSLILESASTNQTSMYLCASSLDDWTERGLAKNIQYFGAGTRLSVL.

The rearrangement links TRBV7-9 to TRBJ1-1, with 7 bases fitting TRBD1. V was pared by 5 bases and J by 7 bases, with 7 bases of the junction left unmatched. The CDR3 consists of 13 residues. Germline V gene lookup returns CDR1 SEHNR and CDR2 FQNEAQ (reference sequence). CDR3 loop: CASSSRAGGEAFF. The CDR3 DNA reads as TGTGCCAGCAGCAGCCGGGCAGGGGGTGAAGCTTTCTTT.

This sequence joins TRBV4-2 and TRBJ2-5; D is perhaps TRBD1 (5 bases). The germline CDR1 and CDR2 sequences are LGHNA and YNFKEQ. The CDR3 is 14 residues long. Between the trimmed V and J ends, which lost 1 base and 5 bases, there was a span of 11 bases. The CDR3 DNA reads TGTGCCAGCAGCCAAGGGGGCCCGGGCGAGACCCAGTACTTC. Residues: CASSQGGPGETQYF.

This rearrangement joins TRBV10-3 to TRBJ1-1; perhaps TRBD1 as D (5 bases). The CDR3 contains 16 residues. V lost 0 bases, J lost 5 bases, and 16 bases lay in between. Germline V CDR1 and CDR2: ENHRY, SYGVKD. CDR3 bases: TGTGCCATCAGTGAGTCTTTGCGGGGGGATGGAACTGAAGCTTTCTTT. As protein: CAISESLRGDGTEAFF.

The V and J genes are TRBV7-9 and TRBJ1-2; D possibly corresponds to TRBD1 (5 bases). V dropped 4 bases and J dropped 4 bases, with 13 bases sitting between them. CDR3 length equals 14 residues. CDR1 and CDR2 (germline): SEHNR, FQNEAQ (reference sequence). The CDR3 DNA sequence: TGTGCCAGCAGCTGGGACTTCGAGGGCTATGGCTACACCTTC. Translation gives CASSWDFEGYGYTF.

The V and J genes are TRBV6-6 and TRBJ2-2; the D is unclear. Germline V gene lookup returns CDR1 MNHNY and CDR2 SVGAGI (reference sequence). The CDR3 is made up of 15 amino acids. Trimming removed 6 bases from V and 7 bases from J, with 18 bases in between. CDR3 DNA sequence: TGTGCCAGCAGCACCCAAGGAGTTCTTAGCGGGGAGCTGTTTTTT. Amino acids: CASSTQGVLSGELFF.